This record covers a single T cell receptor beta chain. What it recognizes is unknown. The source of the sample is a study of cytomegalovirus exposure and HLA in healthy donors. This CDR3 region has 13 residues. In germline, CDR1 is LNHDA, CDR2 SQIVND (reference sequence). Trimming left V 10 bases short and J 6 bases short, with 18 bases between. Study results and caveats: An analysis was carried out later, and it reportedly showed fewer N-insertions in an Asian-associated ancestry cluster than the approximately 700-donor mean. Among TCR beta chains of equal frequency, HLA-associated ones were more clonally expanded in a later analysis.

PCR involved 60 Vbeta and 13 Jbeta primers. Assay used: immunoSEQ multiplex PCR; TCRdb lists only in-frame clones, some missing. The sample records about 190,000 clones, about 13% being singletons. This chain uses TRBV19 with TRBJ1-1; D possibly corresponds to TRBD1 (5 bases). Specimen: PBMCs. This TCR was recovered from a middle-aged man in good health and CMV-seropositive. Written as DNA, the CDR3 is TGTGCCACCCAACCTGGGGGGTCCCCTGAAGCTTTCTTT. This gives the protein CATQPGGSPEAFF.